This T cell receptor beta chain was sequenced for a study of blood T cell repertoires in COVID-19. Background on the study: Italy, Spain and the United States were the sources of the convalescent and acute COVID-19 samples. In each case, the material was cDNA or gDNA derived from T cells, B-cell-depleted T cells, or PBMCs.

CDR1 and CDR2 (germline): MRHNA, SNTAGT. Deletions cut 3 bases from V and 7 bases from J, with 13 bases between. The CDR3 spans 15 residues. Measured with immunoSEQ multiplex PCR; TCRdb has only the in-frame clones, and not every one. The sample has 110,000 or so clones, around four fifths seen once. Sequenced material: peripheral blood. The receptor's source is a woman aged 70-85 years with acute or convalescent COVID-19. The chain uses TRBV6-4 and TRBJ1-6; no reliable D call. CDR3 amino acids: CASSEEGLGNSPLHF. In nucleotides, the CDR3 is TGTGCCAGCAGTGAAGAGGGATTGGGCAATTCACCCCTCCACTTT.